A selection of T cell receptor beta chains follows, all from one sample in a study of regulatory T cells in long-lasting Graves disease. In TCRdb, the multiplex PCR reads were re-called with MiXCR into one record per CDR3 protein. This table holds hundreds of thousands of distinct CDR3 sequences, around a sixth found once. The input for sequencing was peripheral blood mononuclear cells (PBMCs), taken at new diagnosis, from a patient treated with antithyroid drugs. These receptors came from a female donor with Graves disease. CDR3s include the opening cysteine and the closing phenylalanine or tryptophan. Each record gives: J gene, clone size, V gene, D gene, CDR3 DNA, CDR3 protein. D genes are given only for firm matches. Not all rows give a size; the values are once, few, many and, for expanded clones, a class.

TRBJ2-7	many	TRBV2	TRBD2	TGTGCCAGCAGTGATCCAGCGGGAGATGTCGCCTACGAGCAGTACTTC	CASSDPAGDVAYEQYF
TRBJ1-5	many	TRBV19	TRBD1	TGTGCCAGTAGAGACAGGGAAAGTCAGCCCCAGCATTTT	CASRDRESQPQHF
TRBJ2-1	many	TRBV6-1	TRBD2	TGTGCCAGCACCTCCCTGGGAGCGGGAGGGCCGATGTCCTACAATGAGCAGTTCTTC	CASTSLGAGGPMSYNEQFF
TRBJ2-3	many	TRBV7-3	.	TGTGCCAGCAGCTCCCATGGGGATACGCAGTATTTT	CASSSHGDTQYF
TRBJ1-2	many	TRBV12-3/TRBV12-4	TRBD1	TGTGCCAGCAGTTGGACAGGGCAGGGCAGGGGCTACACCTTC	CASSWTGQGRGYTF
TRBJ1-4	many	TRBV7-2	TRBD1	TGTGCCAGCAGCTTGTCTCCGTGGGACAGGGTAGAGGAAAAACTGTTTTTT	CASSLSPWDRVEEKLFF
TRBJ1-3	many	TRBV12-3/TRBV12-4	.	TGTGCCAGCAGTTCAAATCCGAACACCATATATTTT	CASSSNPNTIYF
TRBJ2-3	many	TRBV12-3/TRBV12-4	TRBD2	TGTGCCAGCAGTTTAATCACTAGCGGGAGTTCTACAGATACGCAGTATTTT	CASSLITSGSSTDTQYF
TRBJ2-1	.	TRBV6-1	.	TGTGCCAGCAGAGGGGGAATCCGAAGGGGGGAGCAGTTCTTC	CASRGGIRRGEQFF
TRBJ1-6	many	TRBV12-5	.	TGTGCTAGTGGTTTGATGGGAGGTGTTTCACCCCTCCACTTT	CASGLMGGVSPLHF
TRBJ2-7	.	TRBV29-1	.	TGCAGCGTTGAAATGACAGGCTACGAGCAGTACTTC	CSVEMTGYEQYF
TRBJ2-1	many	TRBV9	.	TGTGCCAGCAGCGTCTATAGCGGAGGAGGCGATGAGCAGTTCTTC	CASSVYSGGGDEQFF
TRBJ2-3	many	TRBV7-9	TRBD2	TGTGCCAGCAGCACGGGACTAGGAGAGTGGGGTACGCAGTATTTT	CASSTGLGEWGTQYF
TRBJ1-1	.	TRBV29-1	.	TGCAGCGTTGTGGAGGTTACGAACACTGAAGCTTTCTTT	CSVVEVTNTEAFF
TRBJ2-1	many	TRBV2	.	TGTGCCAGCAATCAAGGGCACAATGAGCAGTTCTTC	CASNQGHNEQFF